This TCR beta chain was captured by sequencing in a study of T cell responses to AZD1222 COVID-19 vaccine. Study-wide background: Second-dose intervals of approximately 4 or approximately 12 weeks were pooled.

Notes on the study in general: The donor cohort was predominantly white British with a female majority, and clonal diversity may have been underestimated. Increases in Spike-specific TCR breadth and depth were seen after two AZD1222 doses.

V dropped 1 base and J dropped 9 bases, with 19 bases sitting between them. The CDR3 extends over 16 amino acids. Germline CDR1 is SGHVS and CDR2 is FQNEAQ. With respect to this clone: The target antigen is unknown.

Repertoires were generated with immunoSEQ multiplex PCR, while TCRdb's copy carries only in-frame clones and drops some. The profile shows 100,000 to 150,000 clones, around 89% of them singletons. The sequences come from peripheral blood, collected on day 0 of AZD1222 vaccination. The source is an adult in good health. The chain has TRBV7-8 and TRBJ1-5, with D uncertain. CDR3 residues: CASSLESAGPSRPQHF. The CDR3 bases are TGTGCCAGCAGCTTAGAATCGGCAGGCCCTAGTCGGCCCCAGCATTTT.